The rows below give T cell receptor beta chains drawn from one sample of a study of chemoradiotherapy in HPV16-positive cancers. Only in-frame clones appear in the TCRdb table, and some are missing; sequencing was by immunoSEQ multiplex PCR. The table records fewer than 6,500 clones, 86% of them present only once. The source was tumor tissue, collected from a patient who underwent chemoradiotherapy. The receptors were sampled from a human donor with HPV-associated anogenital cancer. CDR3s include the opening cysteine and the closing phenylalanine or tryptophan. The order of the fields is V gene, D gene, J gene, clone size, CDR3 protein, CDR3 DNA. The D gene is left open where the match is weak. Clone size is not always given. Where it is, it says once, few, many or a class for expanded clones.

TRBV28	TRBD1	TRBJ1-1	-	CASTLTGLGTEAFF	TGTGCCAGCACCTTGACAGGGCTGGGCACTGAAGCTTTCTTT
TRBV18	-	TRBJ2-5	-	CASSPGTRGETQYF	TGTGCCAGCTCACCTGGGACAAGAGGGGAGACCCAGTACTTC
TRBV28	-	TRBJ2-7	-	CASSWERSSGYEQYF	TGTGCCAGCAGTTGGGAGCGGAGCAGTGGCTACGAGCAGTACTTC
TRBV10-3	TRBD1	TRBJ1-3	-	CAIRQGAGNTIYF	TGTGCCATCAGACAGGGGGCTGGAAACACCATATATTTT
TRBV7-3	TRBD1	TRBJ2-5	-	CASSPQGTGGSQETQYF	TGTGCCAGCAGCCCTCAAGGGACAGGGGGATCCCAAGAGACCCAGTACTTC
TRBV7-6	-	TRBJ2-7	-	CASSLVGDYEQYF	TGTGCCAGCAGCTTAGTGGGAGACTACGAGCAGTACTTC
TRBV27	-	TRBJ2-3	once	CASSFVGSTDTQYF	TGTGCCAGCAGTTTCGTAGGGAGCACAGATACGCAGTATTTT
TRBV7-2	TRBD2	TRBJ2-1	-	CASSSATSGGDEQFF	TGTGCCAGCAGCTCCGCGACTAGCGGGGGTGATGAGCAGTTCTTC
TRBV9	TRBD2	TRBJ2-1	-	CASSPQAVAGVGEQFF	TGTGCCAGCAGTCCCCAGGCGGTAGCGGGAGTTGGTGAGCAGTTCTTC
TRBV29-1	-	TRBJ1-2	few	CSVVGGNGYTF	TGCAGCGTTGTAGGGGGTAATGGCTACACCTTC
TRBV25-1	TRBD2	TRBJ2-7	-	CASRRGGVYEQYF	TGTGCCAGCAGGCGGGGGGGGGTCTACGAGCAGTACTTC
TRBV4-3	-	TRBJ2-7	once	CASSRGTRDKEQYF	TGCGCCAGCAGCCGCGGGACGCGGGATAAGGAGCAGTACTTC
TRBV19	-	TRBJ2-1	-	CASSTPGGDYNEQFF	TGTGCCAGTAGTACCCCCGGAGGAGACTACAATGAGCAGTTCTTC
TRBV28	TRBD1	TRBJ2-2	once	CASSGGGQGNTGELFF	TGTGCCAGCAGTGGGGGGGGACAGGGAAACACCGGGGAGCTGTTTTTT
TRBV27	-	TRBJ1-1	-	CASSLTGINTEAFF	TGTGCCAGCAGTTTAACGGGAATAAACACTGAAGCTTTCTTT
TRBV19	-	TRBJ2-3	-	CASKKDGGDTQYF	TGTGCCAGTAAAAAAGACGGTGGAGATACGCAGTATTTT
TRBV2	TRBD2	TRBJ2-1	-	CASSEAKLAGGGQFF	TGTGCCAGCAGTGAAGCGAAGCTAGCGGGAGGGGGGCAGTTCTTC